This passage covers 21 T cell receptor beta chains from one sample sequenced in a study of early T cells in non-severe SARS-CoV-2 infection. TCRdb reanalysed the 5' RACE reads using MiXCR and keeps one entry per CDR3 protein. The repertoire holds around 81,000 distinct CDR3 sequences, with more than 13% as singletons. Specimen: whole blood. The receptors were gathered from an adult who was a healthcare worker with PCR-confirmed SARS-CoV-2 infection or an uninfected control (not recorded which).

The rearrangement joins TRBV5-1 to TRBJ2-2, with D perhaps matching TRBD2 (5 bases). Trimming shortened V by 5 bases and J by 5 bases, and 7 bases separated the two germline ends. Germline V gene sequence: CDR1 SGHRS, CDR2 YFSETQ. CDR3 length: 12 residues. Here the CDR3 DNA reads TGCGCCAGCAGTCGGGGAACCGGGGAGCTGTTTTTT. Protein product: CASSRGTGELFF.

The chain is built from TRBV5-4 and TRBJ2-1, with D uncertain. The CDR3 spans 13 residues. Germline-derived CDR1 and CDR2 are SGHNT and YYREEE (reference sequence). V lost 0 bases and J 5 bases, leaving 6 bases between the germline ends. This chain's CDR3 is CASSLDRHNEQFF. For the CDR3, the DNA is TGTGCCAGCAGCTTGGATAGGCACAATGAGCAGTTCTTC. The whole variable domain, filled in from reference TRBV5-4 and TRBJ2-1, reads ETGVTQSPTHLIKTRGQQVTLRCSSQSGHNTVSWYQQALGQGPQFIFQYYREEENGRGNFPPRFSGLQFPNYSSELNVNALELDDSALYLCASSLDRHNEQFFGPGTRLTVL.

CDR3 nucleotides: TGTGCCAGCAGCTTAACGGTCGAGGGCACGGCTTTCTTT. It translates to CASSLTVEGTAFF. V gene TRBV7-3 combines with J gene TRBJ1-1; D gene uncertain. The germline CDR1 and CDR2 sequences are SGHTA and FQGTGA. The CDR3 covers 13 residues. The V and J ends lost 0 bases and 11 bases respectively, with 13 bases between them.

This clonotype was observed a handful of times. This chain uses TRBV18 with TRBJ2-5; no clear D gene. The CDR3 length is 13 residues. Trimming pared 0 bases from V and 5 bases from J, leaving 7 bases between. CDR1 and CDR2 from the germline V gene are KGHSH and LQKENI. CDR3 sequence: CASSPPMEETQYF. The DNA for the CDR3 is TGTGCCAGCTCACCACCCATGGAGGAGACCCAGTACTTC. Full variable domain (missing parts from reference TRBV18 and TRBJ2-5): NAGVMQNPRHLVRRRGQEARLRCSPMKGHSHVYWYRQLPEEGLKFMVYLQKENIIDESGMPKERFSAEFPKEGPSILRIQQVVRGDSAAYFCASSPPMEETQYFGPGTRLLVL.

This clonotype was detected only a few times. The chain recombines TRBV29-1 with TRBJ2-7; the match to TRBD1 covers 10 bases. The CDR3 loop spans 13 amino acids. Germline V gene lookup returns CDR1 SQVTM and CDR2 ANQGSEA. Trimming cost V 4 bases and J 3 bases; bases outside gene matches: 3. The CDR3 DNA reads as TGCAGCGTTGGGACAGGGGGTGTCTACGAGCAGTACTTC. Translating gives CSVGTGGVYEQYF.

This clonotype was detected a few times. The gene calls are TRBV6-2 or TRBV6-3 and TRBJ2-4; no clear D. The CDR3 is 12 residues long. V was cut by 6 bases and J by 6 bases, with 9 bases left in between. Germline CDR1 and CDR2: MNHEY and SVGEGT. This CDR3 reads CASRQDINIQYF. The CDR3 nucleotides are TGTGCCAGCAGACAAGATATAAACATTCAGTACTTC.

This clonotype was found a few times. The CDR3 loop is CASSERALQRNYGYTF. The CDR3 DNA reads as TGTGCCAGCAGTGAGAGGGCCCTACAGCGTAACTATGGCTACACCTTC. The chain has TRBV6-1 and TRBJ1-2; D unresolved. V was trimmed by 3 bases and J by 1 base, leaving 15 bases between them. The CDR3 runs 16 residues. The germline V gene has CDR1 MNHNS and CDR2 SASEGT.

J is TRBJ2-4 and V is TRBV7-2; D is unclear. In germline, CDR1 is SGHTA, CDR2 FQGNSA. The CDR3 sequence is 14 residues long. V lost 1 base, J lost 0 bases, and 4 bases lay in between. This CDR3 reads CASSLGLAKNIQYF. The CDR3 DNA is TGTGCCAGCAGCTTAGGTTTAGCCAAAAACATTCAGTACTTC.

This clonotype has only a few counts. The chain combines TRBV6-2 or TRBV6-3 with TRBJ2-1; 9 bases are a match to TRBD2. The CDR3 is made up of 15 amino acids. Germline CDR1 reads MNHEY; CDR2 reads SVGEGT. V lost 6 bases to trimming and J lost 4 bases; unmatched junction nucleotides: 7. CDR3 residues: CASRRSGGGYNEQFF. CDR3 DNA: TGTGCCAGCAGGCGTAGCGGGGGAGGTTACAATGAGCAGTTCTTC.

This clonotype has just a few counts. The chain is built from TRBV6-2 or TRBV6-3 and TRBJ2-7; 8 nucleotides match TRBD2. CDR3 length: 13 residues. The J segment lost 3 bases and the V segment lost 7 bases, leaving 5 bases of the junction unmatched. Germline V CDR1 and CDR2: MNHEY, SVGEGT. Written as DNA, the CDR3 is TGTGCCAGCACCTCGGGAGGGGGCTACGAGCAGTACTTC. Protein product: CASTSGGGYEQYF.

This clonotype was observed a handful of times. The genes are TRBV9 and TRBJ2-3; D not resolved. Germline CDR1 SGDLS, CDR2 YYNGEE. This CDR3 spans 17 amino acids. The germline V and J ends were trimmed by 0 bases and 1 base, with 15 bases remaining between them. As DNA, the CDR3 is TGTGCCAGCAGCGTAGAGCCTCTCTGGGATGGCACAGATACGCAGTATTTT. Amino acid sequence: CASSVEPLWDGTDTQYF.

The chain employs TRBV28 and TRBJ2-3; 8 nucleotides align to TRBD1. The CDR3 is made up of 14 amino acids. J gave up 4 bases and V 6 bases, and 6 bases lay outside the gene matches. Germline loops: CDR1 MDHEN, CDR2 SYDVKM. The CDR3 sequence: CASSVTGVPDTQYF. In DNA, the CDR3 is TGTGCCAGCAGCGTGACAGGGGTGCCAGATACGCAGTATTTT.

This clonotype has more than one count but fewer than ten. This chain connects TRBV29-1 to TRBJ2-1; maybe TRBD1 (5 bases). The V end lost 6 bases, the J end lost 3 bases, and 9 bases lay between the germline ends. Per germline, CDR1 SQVTM and CDR2 ANQGSEA. The CDR3 contains 12 residues. As DNA, the CDR3 is TGCAGCGTGGCTCAGGGCTACAATGAGCAGTTCTTC. It yields the protein CSVAQGYNEQFF.

The chain links TRBV9 to TRBJ1-1; possibly TRBD1 for D (6 bases). Looked up from germline, CDR1 is SGDLS and CDR2 is YYNGEE. The V and J ends lost 0 bases and 1 base respectively, with 10 bases between them. The CDR3 loop spans 15 amino acids. The CDR3 loop reads CASSVVGGGNTEAFF. The CDR3, as DNA: TGTGCCAGCAGCGTAGTTGGAGGGGGGAACACTGAAGCTTTCTTT.

This clonotype was counted only a few times. The chain combines TRBV29-1 with TRBJ1-1; 9 positions agree with TRBD1. This CDR3 region has 13 residues. The germline gives CDR1 SQVTM, CDR2 ANQGSEA. Trimming took 5 bases from V and 1 from J; bases not matched to a gene: 2. In DNA, the CDR3 is TGCAGCGTTAGGGGACAGGGGAACACTGAAGCTTTCTTT. This sequence encodes CSVRGQGNTEAFF.

This clonotype was found a few times. The chain joins TRBV29-1 to TRBJ2-2, with a possible D match to TRBD2 (5 bases). The germline V gene has CDR1 SQVTM and CDR2 ANQGSEA. V was pared by 4 bases and J by 0 bases, with 9 bases between. CDR3 length: 14 residues. The CDR3 DNA reads TGCAGCGTTGGAGCGGCTACGAACACCGGGGAGCTGTTTTTT. Protein: CSVGAATNTGELFF.

V usage is TRBV12-3 or TRBV12-4 and J usage is TRBJ2-7; 9 positions agree with TRBD1. The CDR3 is made up of 16 amino acids. After removal of 5 bases from V and 0 bases from J, the junction contained 8 bases not matched to a gene. The DNA of the CDR3 is TGTGCCAGCAGTAAAGGACCGGGACAGGGCTCCTACGAGCAGTACTTC. Protein sequence: CASSKGPGQGSYEQYF.

The chain employs TRBV6-5 and TRBJ2-1; 9 bases align to TRBD2. Losses at the gene ends were 6 bases for V and 4 bases for J; bases not matched to a gene: 4. This CDR3 region has 14 residues. The germline CDR1 and CDR2 sequences are MNHEY and SVGAGI. CDR3 loop: CASRAGGIYNEQFF. The DNA for the CDR3 is TGTGCCAGCAGAGCGGGGGGAATATACAATGAGCAGTTCTTC.

This clonotype came up a few times. The rearrangement uses TRBV29-1 and TRBJ1-4, with unresolved D. The germline gives CDR1 SQVTM, CDR2 ANQGSEA. The CDR3 length is 17 residues. The CDR3 bases are TGCACCAATTCGACCGGGGTTGGCTCACAACATAATGAAAAACTGTTTTTT. Amino acid sequence: CTNSTGVGSQHNEKLFF. Filled out from reference TRBV29-1 and TRBJ1-4, the complete variable domain reads SAVISQKPSRDICQRGTSLTIQCQVDSQVTMMFWYRQQPGQSLTLIATANQGSEATYESGFVIDKFPISRPNLTFSTLTVSNMSPEDSSIYLCTNSTGVGSQHNEKLFFGSGTQLSVL.

This clonotype was observed a handful of times. CDR3 amino acids: CASSLRSAGANVLTF. DNA of the CDR3: TGTGCCAGCAGTTTAAGGTCGGCTGGGGCCAACGTCCTGACTTTC. This rearrangement joins TRBV12-3 or TRBV12-4 to TRBJ2-6; D is ambiguous. The CDR3 covers 15 residues. V lost 2 bases, J lost 2 bases, and 7 bases lay in between.

This sequence joins TRBV15 and TRBJ2-7; TRBD1 agrees at 8 bases. The germline V gene has CDR1 LNHNV and CDR2 YYDKDF (reference sequence). The CDR3 extends over 14 amino acids. V was clipped by 3 bases and J by 0 bases; unmatched bases: 1. The CDR3 bases are TGTGCCACCAGCAGGGACAGGGCCTCCTACGAGCAGTACTTC. This translates into CATSRDRASYEQYF.